The 29 T cell receptor beta chains given below trace back to one sample, sequenced in a study of blood T cell repertoires in COVID-19. Repertoires were generated with immunoSEQ multiplex PCR, while TCRdb's copy carries only in-frame clones and drops some. The table records about 68,000 clones, about 80% of them present only once. Sequencing was done on a sample of peripheral blood. These receptors were collected from a human donor in a cohort sampled during active COVID-19.

Ten or more counts support this clone. The V call is TRBV4-3, the J call TRBJ2-2; 12 bases line up with TRBD2. CDR3 length: 20 amino acids. The V gene end was trimmed by 0 bases and the J gene end by 6 bases; junction bases not matched to a gene: 14. From germline, CDR1 is LGHNA and CDR2 YSLEER. The CDR3 sequence is CASSQDKNRLAGGGPGELFF. Here the CDR3 DNA reads TGCGCCAGCAGCCAAGATAAAAATAGGCTAGCGGGAGGGGGACCCGGGGAGCTGTTTTTT.

The gene calls are TRBV29-1 and TRBJ2-3, with TRBD2 identical over 16 bases. The germline CDR1 and CDR2 sequences are SQVTM and ANQGSEA. This CDR3 has 17 amino acids. V dropped 4 bases and J dropped 5; count of bases not matched to a gene: 9. Here the CDR3 DNA reads TGCAGCGTTGCGGGGACTAGCGGGAGGGCCGCGGGAGATACGCAGTATTTT. It translates to CSVAGTSGRAAGDTQYF.

The V call is TRBV27, the J call TRBJ2-1; TRBD1 agrees at 9 bases. There are 17 residues in the CDR3. CDR1 and CDR2 from the germline V gene are MNHEY and SMNVEV (reference sequence). V trimming: 5 bases; J trimming: 1 base; junction bases outside the gene matches: 9. The CDR3 DNA reads as TGTGCCAGCAGTCGCGAGACAGGGGGTGGATCCTACAATGAGCAGTTCTTC. Amino acid sequence: CASSRETGGGSYNEQFF.

This chain connects TRBV6-5 to TRBJ2-5; D uncertain. V lost 2 bases to trimming and J lost 5 bases, with 9 bases between them. This CDR3 spans 13 amino acids. Germline V CDR1 and CDR2: MNHEY, SVGAGI. The CDR3 is CASSYQTEETQYF. CDR3 nucleotide sequence: TGTGCCAGCAGTTACCAAACAGAGGAGACCCAGTACTTC.

The chain uses TRBV25-1 and TRBJ2-5, with TRBD2 as a possible D gene (5 bases). The CDR3 runs to 13 residues. Trimming removed 5 bases at V and 4 bases at J, with 11 bases between. Per germline, CDR1 MGHDK and CDR2 SYGVNS. For the CDR3, the DNA is TGTGCCAGCAGTTGGGCAGGAGGAGAGACCCAGTACTTC. Amino acids: CASSWAGGETQYF.

The rearrangement links TRBV28 to TRBJ2-3, with D possibly being TRBD2 (6 bases). Germline CDR1 is MDHEN and CDR2 is SYDVKM. This CDR3 spans 15 amino acids. Trimming shortened V by 6 bases and J by 2 bases, and 15 bases separated the two germline ends. CDR3 sequence (DNA): TGTGCCAGCAGCCCAGCGGGTTTTAACACAGATACGCAGTATTTT. It specifies CASSPAGFNTDTQYF.

The chain joins TRBV12-5 to TRBJ2-3; D is undetermined. With 6 bases removed from V and 4 bases from J, the gap between germline ends came to 11 bases. The germline V gene has CDR1 LGHNT and CDR2 FRNRAP. CDR3 size: 13 residues. The DNA for the CDR3 is TGTGCTAGTGGCCCTGACGGAGCAGATACGCAGTATTTT. Protein sequence: CASGPDGADTQYF.

J is TRBJ2-2 and V is TRBV5-1; 12 nucleotides align to TRBD1. The J segment lost 7 bases and the V segment lost 7 bases, leaving 2 bases of the junction unmatched. The CDR3 contains 13 residues. From germline, CDR1 is SGHRS and CDR2 YFSETQ. The CDR3 protein is CASGTGGFGELFF. CDR3 DNA sequence: TGCGCCAGCGGGACAGGGGGCTTCGGGGAGCTGTTTTTT.

This chain links TRBV18 with TRBJ2-1; possible D gene TRBD2, 5 bases. Germline values: CDR1 KGHSH, CDR2 LQKENI. Deletions cut 6 bases from V and 0 bases from J, with 12 bases between. The CDR3 contains 15 residues. In nucleotides, the CDR3 is TGTGCCAGCTCGAGCGGAGGAGGCTCCTACAATGAGCAGTTCTTC. Translating gives CASSSGGGSYNEQFF.

This chain links TRBV29-1 with TRBJ2-1; TRBD2 aligns across 7 bases. CDR3 size: 18 residues. Germline lookup yields CDR1 SQVTM and CDR2 ANQGSEA. Trimming removed 4 bases from V and 0 bases from J; junction bases left unmatched: 15. CDR3 amino acids: CSVAHPQPGGSSYNEQFF. The CDR3 bases are TGCAGCGTTGCACACCCTCAACCCGGGGGGAGCTCCTACAATGAGCAGTTCTTC.

The chain combines TRBV7-9 with TRBJ2-7; 9 nucleotides align to TRBD2. The CDR3 spans 16 residues. From germline, CDR1 is SEHNR and CDR2 FQNEAQ (reference sequence). The V and J ends lost 5 bases and 3 bases, in that order; junction bases with no gene match: 11. The CDR3 DNA reads as TGTGCCAGCAGCGCTCTAACTAGCGGGCCCTACTACGAGCAGTACTTC. Its protein is CASSALTSGPYYEQYF.

The gene calls are TRBV3-1 (or the pseudogene TRBV3-2) and TRBJ2-2; TRBD2 agrees at 7 bases. The CDR3 is 15 amino acids. CDR1 is LGHDT and CDR2 is YNNKEL in the germline V gene (reference sequence). Trimming removed 4 bases from V and 7 bases from J; junction bases left unmatched: 9. CDR3 DNA: TGTGCCAGCAGCCCCGGACTAGGCTCTAGCGGGGAGCTGTTTTTT. The encoded protein is CASSPGLGSSGELFF.

This clone was seen just once. The V gene is TRBV11-2, the J gene TRBJ2-3, with a possible D match to TRBD2 (6 bases). Looked up from germline, CDR1 is SGHAT and CDR2 is FQNNGV. V shed 4 bases and J shed 0 bases, with 20 bases lying between them. This CDR3 is built from 18 residues. CDR3 DNA: TGTGCCAGCAGCTCACCCCCGACTAGATCCTCTAGCACAGATACGCAGTATTTT. Translation: CASSSPPTRSSSTDTQYF.

V is TRBV10-3 and J is TRBJ1-4; maybe TRBD1 (5 bases). Per germline, CDR1 ENHRY and CDR2 SYGVKD. CDR3 size: 15 residues. V lost 3 bases and J 0 bases, leaving 8 bases between the germline ends. CDR3: CAISDEGATNEKLFF. The CDR3 DNA reads as TGTGCCATCAGTGATGAAGGGGCAACTAATGAAAAACTGTTTTTT.

This clone came up a few times. The chain is built from TRBV7-9 and TRBJ1-6; 10 positions agree with TRBD1. CDR1 and CDR2 (germline): SEHNR, FQNEAQ (reference sequence). The CDR3 runs to 14 residues. J was trimmed by 12 bases and V by 4 bases; bases with no gene match: 6. This chain's CDR3 is CASSSGTGVEPLHF. CDR3 nucleotides: TGTGCCAGCAGCTCCGGGACAGGGGTCGAACCCCTCCACTTT.

The rearrangement joins TRBV16 to TRBJ1-5, with a tentative D call TRBD1 (5 bases). The germline V gene encodes CDR1 KGHSY and CDR2 FQNENV. This CDR3 has 13 residues. The ends were cut back, 4 bases at V and 4 bases at J, with 8 bases in the middle. The CDR3 loop is CASSRGGNQPQHF. The CDR3 bases are TGTGCCAGCAGCCGGGGGGGGAATCAGCCCCAGCATTTT.

V is TRBV29-1 and J is TRBJ2-5; a weak D match, TRBD2 (6 bases). Between the trimmed V and J ends, which lost 7 bases and 4 bases, there was a span of 16 bases. The V gene's germline CDR1 is SQVTM and CDR2 ANQGSEA. CDR3 size: 13 residues. The CDR3, as DNA: TGCAGCGCGCTGGGGGGTCCGGGAGAGACCCAGTACTTC. Residues: CSALGGPGETQYF.

This chain joins TRBV15 and TRBJ1-4; D gene ambiguous. This CDR3 spans 13 amino acids. Germline V CDR1 and CDR2: LNHNV, YYDKDF (reference sequence). The V and J ends lost 0 bases and 15 bases respectively, with 14 bases between them. DNA of the CDR3: TGTGCCACCAGCAGAGATTTTAACTTCGGAGTGTTTTTT. Protein product: CATSRDFNFGVFF.

The chain has TRBV19 and TRBJ2-1, with unresolved D. Germline CDR1 LNHDA, CDR2 SQIVND (reference sequence). V lost 6 bases and J lost 0, with 9 bases in between. The CDR3 is 14 amino acids. As DNA, the CDR3 is TGTGCCAGTAGGTTGCGGAGCTCCTACAATGAGCAGTTCTTC. It is translated as CASRLRSSYNEQFF.

The J gene is TRBJ2-5, the V gene TRBV10-3; 11 nucleotides align to TRBD2. With 3 bases clipped from V and 4 bases from J, the junction kept 7 bases outside the gene matches. The V gene's germline CDR1 is ENHRY and CDR2 SYGVKD. CDR3 size: 16 residues. The DNA of the CDR3 is TGTGCCATCAGTGATAACCTAGCGGGAGGACGAGAGACCCAGTACTTC. Its translation is CAISDNLAGGRETQYF.

This clone was seen only a few times. The V call is TRBV10-1, the J call TRBJ2-7; 9 nucleotides match TRBD2. The CDR3 is 15 amino acids. Trimming removed 3 bases from V and 5 bases from J; junction bases left unmatched: 8. The germline V gene encodes CDR1 WNHNN and CDR2 SYGVQD (reference sequence). The CDR3 reads CASSEVAGDSHEQYF. DNA of the CDR3: TGCGCCAGCAGTGAAGTAGCGGGAGATTCCCACGAGCAGTACTTC.

The chain combines TRBV12-3 or TRBV12-4 with TRBJ1-4; no definite D call. The V gene lost 1 base and the J gene lost 6 bases, with 6 bases spanning the gap. The length of the CDR3 is 13 residues. The CDR3 sequence: CASSLGSDEKLFF. The CDR3 coding sequence is TGTGCCAGCAGTTTAGGCAGTGATGAAAAACTGTTTTTT.

The CDR3 is CASSPGDTYGYTF. The CDR3 DNA sequence: TGTGCCAGCAGCCCGGGAGACACCTATGGCTACACCTTC. This chain joins TRBV7-9 and TRBJ1-2, with D hard to call. V lost 5 bases, J lost 4 bases, and 11 bases lay in between. CDR3 length: 13 residues. Germline CDR1 is SEHNR and CDR2 is FQNEAQ (reference sequence).

The V and J genes are TRBV27 and TRBJ2-5; 10 nucleotides align to TRBD1. This CDR3 has 15 residues. Germline CDR1 MNHEY, CDR2 SMNVEV (reference sequence). Trimming removed 6 bases from V and 5 bases from J; junction bases left unmatched: 9. DNA for the CDR3: TGTGCCAGCAGACCCGGGACAGGGGCGGCTGAGACCCAGTACTTC. Its translation is CASRPGTGAAETQYF.

This clone was recorded a few times. The V gene is TRBV10-3, the J gene TRBJ2-2; 11 bases are a match to TRBD1. The CDR3 length is 16 residues. The germline V gene encodes CDR1 ENHRY and CDR2 SYGVKD. V was clipped by 7 bases and J by 2 bases; unmatched bases: 6. CDR3 residues: CAITRGQGVNTGELFF. The CDR3 DNA is TGTGCCATCACCCGGGGACAGGGGGTAAACACCGGGGAGCTGTTTTTT.

The rearrangement links TRBV25-1 to TRBJ2-5, with 7 bases fitting TRBD1. Losses at the gene ends were 3 bases for V and 1 base for J; bases not matched to a gene: 8. Germline CDR1 reads MGHDK; CDR2 reads SYGVNS. The CDR3 extends over 16 amino acids. Written as DNA, the CDR3 is TGTGCCAGCAGTGACCGTTATAGGACAGGCCAAGAGACCCAGTACTTC. Its protein is CASSDRYRTGQETQYF.

The gene calls are TRBV28 and TRBJ1-6; TRBD1 matches 10 bases. Germline V CDR1 and CDR2: MDHEN, SYDVKM. J lost 7 bases, V lost 9 bases, and 9 bases had no gene match. CDR3 size: 15 residues. The CDR3 DNA reads TGTGCCAGTATACCGGGACAGGGGATAAATTCACCCCTCCACTTT. Its translation: CASIPGQGINSPLHF.

This clone appeared once. CDR3 sequence reads: CASSSGTGVYEQFF. The CDR3 coding sequence is TGTGCCAGCAGCAGCGGGACGGGGGTCTATGAGCAGTTCTTC. This chain connects TRBV27 to TRBJ2-1; TRBD2 matches 7 bases. The CDR3 consists of 14 residues. V trimming: 6 bases; J trimming: 8 bases; junction bases outside the gene matches: 10. The germline V gene encodes CDR1 MNHEY and CDR2 SMNVEV (reference sequence).

This clone was counted only a few times. V usage is TRBV6-5 and J usage is TRBJ1-3, with 7 bases identical to TRBD1. V gave up 6 bases and J gave up 8 bases; unmatched junction bases: 13. The CDR3 totals 15 residues. Looked up from germline, CDR1 is MNHEY and CDR2 is SVGAGI. CDR3 residues: CASRPSGTDFHTIYF. In DNA form, the CDR3 reads TGTGCCAGCAGACCCTCCGGGACAGACTTTCACACCATATATTTT.